Listed below are T cell receptor beta chains from one sample, sequenced in a study of technical replicates of blood from a few donors. TCRdb's table, derived via immunoSEQ multiplex PCR, lists solely in-frame clones and lacks some. Altogether around 90,000 clones are present, around 94% being singletons, with the ten largest covering about 0.4%. The specimen sequenced was T cells isolated from PBMCs. These receptors came from a human donor in good health. CDR3s include the opening cysteine and the closing phenylalanine or tryptophan. A D gene is named only where the DNA matches it firmly. Part of the rows lack a size; the others show once, few, many or a class for expanded clones.

V	D	J	size	DNA	CDR3
TRBV25-1	TRBD1	TRBJ2-2	.	TGTGCCAGCAGCGCGGGACAGGATGTCGGGGAGCTGTTTTTT	CASSAGQDVGELFF
TRBV5-1	.	TRBJ2-5	.	TGCGCCAGCAGCTTTAAAGAGACCCAGTACTTC	CASSFKETQYF
TRBV5-1	TRBD2	TRBJ2-6	.	TGCGCCAGCAGAGGTTTTGCGGGAGCTGGGGCCAACGTCCTGACTTTC	CASRGFAGAGANVLTF
TRBV9	.	TRBJ2-3	.	TGTGCCAGCAGCGTAGACAGTTCCACAGATACGCAGTATTTT	CASSVDSSTDTQYF
TRBV6-5	.	TRBJ2-7	once	TGTGCCAGCAGTAGAGGAGTCGGGGAGCAGTACTTC	CASSRGVGEQYF
TRBV10-1	.	TRBJ1-1	.	TGCGCCAGCACCGCTGGGGCGAACACTGAAGCTTTCTTT	CASTAGANTEAFF
TRBV15	TRBD1	TRBJ2-7	.	TGTGCCACCAGCTCTAGACAGGGGGCCTCCTACGAGCAGTACTTC	CATSSRQGASYEQYF
TRBV4-2	.	TRBJ2-7	.	TGTGCCAGCAGCCAAGATAGGGTCGGCGGGACCCTTTACGAGCAGTACTTC	CASSQDRVGGTLYEQYF
TRBV4-2	TRBD1	TRBJ1-2	.	TGTGCCAGCAGCCTCCTGGACAGGGGGAGTGGCTACACCTTC	CASSLLDRGSGYTF
TRBV6-5	TRBD2	TRBJ2-1	.	TGTGCCAGCAGTTACCAGCGGGAGGGTCGGGATGAGCAGTTCTTC	CASSYQREGRDEQFF
TRBV12-5	TRBD1	TRBJ1-2	.	TGTGCTAGTGGTTTGGGGACAGGGAGTTGGTATAGCTACACCTTC	CASGLGTGSWYSYTF
TRBV9	.	TRBJ2-3	.	TGTGCCAGCAGCATAACTAGTAAAGATACGCAGTATTTT	CASSITSKDTQYF
TRBV15	.	TRBJ2-5	.	TGTGCCACCAGCTGGGCAGGGCAAGAGACCCAGTACTTC	CATSWAGQETQYF
TRBV6-1	TRBD1	TRBJ2-1	.	TGTGCCAGCACTAGCGGACAGGGGGCGCACAATGAGCAGTTCTTC	CASTSGQGAHNEQFF
TRBV5-1	.	TRBJ2-4	.	TGCGCCAGCAGCTTGGATGTCTTCGGCAAAAACATTCAGTACTTC	CASSLDVFGKNIQYF
TRBV5-1	.	TRBJ1-2	.	TGCGCCAGCAGCTCAACCGAGGTTCCGGGTGGCTACACCTTC	CASSSTEVPGGYTF
TRBV5-1	.	TRBJ2-7	.	TGCGCCAGCAGCTGGGCAGGGTTCGAGCAGTACTTC	CASSWAGFEQYF
TRBV7-8	TRBD2	TRBJ2-1	.	TGTGCCAGCAGCTTAGGAGTTTGGGGACTAGCGGACAATGAGCAGTTCTTC	CASSLGVWGLADNEQFF
TRBV9	TRBD2	TRBJ2-1	once	TGTGCCAGCATGCGAGGACTAGCGGGGAATAATGAGCAGTTCTTC	CASMRGLAGNNEQFF
TRBV30	.	TRBJ1-1	.	TGTGCCTGGAACGATAGGACAGTGAACACTGAAGCTTTCTTT	CAWNDRTVNTEAFF